These 5 T cell receptor beta chains were sequenced from one sample in a study of cytomegalovirus exposure and HLA in healthy donors. With 60 Vbeta and 13 Jbeta primers, the PCR was carried out. The repertoire was sequenced with immunoSEQ multiplex PCR; TCRdb's copy has only in-frame clones and lacks some. The sample yields 150,000 to 180,000 clones, around three quarters seen once. The sample taken for sequencing was PBMCs. The origin of the receptors is a woman in her thirties or forties in good health and CMV-seronegative.

The V gene is TRBV6-5, the J gene TRBJ2-1, with 8 positions matching TRBD2. Germline CDR1 MNHEY, CDR2 SVGAGI. The length of the CDR3 is 15 residues. After removal of 2 bases from V and 0 bases from J, the junction contained 0 bases not matched to a gene. The CDR3 protein is CASSYREGSYNEQFF. For the CDR3, the DNA is TGTGCCAGCAGTTACCGGGAGGGCTCCTACAATGAGCAGTTCTTC.

This clone showed up just a few times. J is TRBJ1-1 and V is TRBV28; D gene uncertain. The CDR3 has 14 amino acids. Trimming left V 0 bases short and J 5 bases short, with 10 bases between. Germline CDR1 reads MDHEN; CDR2 reads SYDVKM. Written as DNA, the CDR3 is TGTGCCAGCAGTTTATGGGTAGAGAGGACTGAAGCTTTCTTT. Translating it yields CASSLWVERTEAFF.

The gene calls are TRBV28 and TRBJ1-2; D may be TRBD1 (5 bases). The CDR3 loop spans 14 amino acids. Germline CDR1 reads MDHEN; CDR2 reads SYDVKM. V shed 6 bases and J shed 7 bases, with 18 bases lying between them. This CDR3 is CASSLPGRASGYTF. DNA for the CDR3: TGTGCCAGCAGCCTCCCCGGCAGGGCGAGTGGCTACACCTTC.

The genes are TRBV2 and TRBJ2-2; 10 bases map to TRBD1. In germline, CDR1 is SNHLY, CDR2 FYNNEI. J lost 5 bases, V lost 6 bases, and 9 bases had no gene match. CDR3 length: 16 residues. The CDR3 loop reads CASRAPGQGLTGELFF. The CDR3 DNA is TGTGCCAGCAGGGCCCCGGGACAGGGGTTAACCGGGGAGCTGTTTTTT.

This clone was detected only a few times. The V call is TRBV30, the J call TRBJ1-1; 7 bases match TRBD1. V was pared by 5 bases and J by 4 bases, with 4 bases of the junction left unmatched. The CDR3 sequence is 12 residues long. Germline V gene lookup returns CDR1 GTSNPN and CDR2 SVGIG (reference sequence). CDR3 DNA: TGTGCCTGGCTACAGGGGTCCACTGAAGCTTTCTTT. Residues: CAWLQGSTEAFF.